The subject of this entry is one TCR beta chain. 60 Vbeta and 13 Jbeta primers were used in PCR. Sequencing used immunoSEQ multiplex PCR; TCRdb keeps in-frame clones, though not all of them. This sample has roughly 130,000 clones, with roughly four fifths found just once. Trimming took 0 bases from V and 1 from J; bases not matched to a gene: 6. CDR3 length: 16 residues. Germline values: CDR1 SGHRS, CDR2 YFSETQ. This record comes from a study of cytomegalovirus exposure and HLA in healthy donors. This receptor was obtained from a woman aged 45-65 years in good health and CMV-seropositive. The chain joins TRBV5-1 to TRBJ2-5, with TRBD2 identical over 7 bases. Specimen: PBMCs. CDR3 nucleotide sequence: TGCGCCAGCAGCTTGGGGGGCGGGAGTGTCCAAGAGACCCAGTACTTC. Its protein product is CASSLGGGSVQETQYF.